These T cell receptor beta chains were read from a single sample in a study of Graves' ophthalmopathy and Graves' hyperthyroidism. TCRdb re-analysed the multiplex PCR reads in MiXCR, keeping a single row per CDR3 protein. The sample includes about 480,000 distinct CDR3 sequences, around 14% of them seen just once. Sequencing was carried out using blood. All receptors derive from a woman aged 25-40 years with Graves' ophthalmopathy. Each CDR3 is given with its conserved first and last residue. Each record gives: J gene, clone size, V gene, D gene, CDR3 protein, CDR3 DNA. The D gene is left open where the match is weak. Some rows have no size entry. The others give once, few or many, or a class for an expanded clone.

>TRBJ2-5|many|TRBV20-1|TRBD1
CSASGQGLETQYF
TGCAGTGCTTCCGGACAGGGCCTAGAGACCCAGTACTTC
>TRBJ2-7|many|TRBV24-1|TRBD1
CATADRGTPYEQYF
TGTGCCACCGCGGACAGGGGAACTCCCTACGAGCAGTACTTC
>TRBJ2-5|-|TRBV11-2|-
CASSSTRGSYQETQYF
TGTGCCAGCAGCTCAACTAGGGGCTCCTACCAAGAGACCCAGTACTTC
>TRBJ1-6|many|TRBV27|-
CASSLSTGRGNSPLHF
TGTGCCAGCAGTCTTAGTACAGGGCGAGGGAATTCACCCCTCCACTTT
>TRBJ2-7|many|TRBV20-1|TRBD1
CSARGTGSIHEQYF
TGCAGTGCTAGAGGGACAGGGAGCATACACGAGCAGTACTTC
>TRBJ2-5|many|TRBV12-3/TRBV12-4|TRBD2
CASSQILAGGGETLYF
TGTGCCAGCAGTCAGATACTAGCGGGAGGAGGAGAGACCCTGTACTTC
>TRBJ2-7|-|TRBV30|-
CAWAQGPSYEQYF
TGTGCCTGGGCCCAGGGGCCGTCCTACGAGCAGTACTTC
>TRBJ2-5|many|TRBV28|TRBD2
CASSLVGTSGSAKTQYF
TGTGCCAGCAGCCTTGTCGGAACTAGCGGGAGCGCGAAGACCCAGTACTTC
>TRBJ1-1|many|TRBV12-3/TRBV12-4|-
CASSFKGRTEAFF
TGTGCCAGCAGTTTCAAGGGTCGGACTGAAGCTTTCTTT
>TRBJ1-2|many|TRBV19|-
CASSSTYLNYGYTF
TGTGCCAGTAGTTCAACTTACCTTAACTATGGCTACACCTTC
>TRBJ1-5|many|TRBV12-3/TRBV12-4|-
CASSLKGSGQPQHF
TGTGCCAGCAGTTTAAAGGGGAGCGGTCAGCCCCAGCATTTT
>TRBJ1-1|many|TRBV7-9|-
CASSLPPWMNTEAFF
TGTGCCAGCAGCTTACCCCCCTGGATGAACACTGAAGCTTTCTTT
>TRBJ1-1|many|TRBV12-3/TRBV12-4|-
CASRPLARGWNTEAFF
TGTGCCAGCCGTCCCCTGGCCAGGGGATGGAACACTGAAGCTTTCTTT
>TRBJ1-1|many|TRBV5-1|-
CASSPDPGGTEAFF
TGCGCCAGCAGCCCCGACCCGGGCGGCACTGAAGCTTTCTTT
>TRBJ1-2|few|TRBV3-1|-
CASSQGIVNYGYTF
TGTGCCAGCAGCCAAGGTATCGTCAACTATGGCTACACCTTC
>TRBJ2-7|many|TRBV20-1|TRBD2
CSATTSGRGGEQYF
TGCAGTGCAACGACTAGCGGGAGAGGAGGCGAGCAGTACTTC